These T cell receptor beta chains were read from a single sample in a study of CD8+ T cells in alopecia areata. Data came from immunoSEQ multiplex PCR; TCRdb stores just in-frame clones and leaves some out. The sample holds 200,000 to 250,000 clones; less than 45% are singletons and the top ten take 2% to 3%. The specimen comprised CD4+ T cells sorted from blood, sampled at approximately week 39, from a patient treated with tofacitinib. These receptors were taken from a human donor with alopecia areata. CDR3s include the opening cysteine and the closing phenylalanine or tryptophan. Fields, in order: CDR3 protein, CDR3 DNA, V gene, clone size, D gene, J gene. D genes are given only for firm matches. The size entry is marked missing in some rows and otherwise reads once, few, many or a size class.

CASRPTGSYEQYF TGTGCCAGCAGGCCGACAGGGAGCTACGAGCAGTACTTC TRBV7-9 NA TRBD1 TRBJ2-7
CAISGGGGRTDTQYF TGTGCCATCAGTGGTGGCGGGGGCCGCACAGATACGCAGTATTTT TRBV10-3 few NA TRBJ2-3
CASSRGTYEQYF TGTGCCAGCAGCAGGGGAACCTACGAGCAGTACTTC TRBV7-2 few NA TRBJ2-7
CASSVGYSGSFIGELFF TGTGCCAGCAGCGTAGGTTATAGCGGGAGTTTCATCGGGGAGCTGTTTTTT TRBV9 NA TRBD2 TRBJ2-2
CASSLKSGRDYGYTF TGTGCCAGCAGCTTAAAGTCGGGGCGCGACTATGGCTACACCTTC TRBV7-9 few NA TRBJ1-2
CAWSGTGGNQPQHF TGTGCCTGGAGTGGGACAGGGGGCAATCAGCCCCAGCATTTT TRBV30 few TRBD1 TRBJ1-5
CASSPGGRAETQYF TGTGCCAGCTCACCAGGCGGTCGGGCGGAGACCCAGTACTTC TRBV18 few NA TRBJ2-5
CASSQEGHSRFLYEQYF TGCGCCAGCAGCCAAGAAGGACACTCCCGCTTTCTCTACGAGCAGTACTTC TRBV4-1 once NA TRBJ2-7
CATGRGNSGANVLTF TGTGCCACCGGCCGGGGAAACTCTGGGGCCAACGTCCTGACTTTC TRBV10-3 few NA TRBJ2-6
CSVAGTTLEANVYEQYF TGCAGCGTTGCCGGGACTACCCTTGAGGCCAATGTTTACGAGCAGTACTTC TRBV29-1 NA TRBD2 TRBJ2-7
CAWTERAEAFF TGTGCCTGGACGGAAAGGGCTGAAGCTTTCTTT TRBV30 NA NA TRBJ1-1
CASSEIIGDRIYEQYF TGTGCCAGCAGTGAAATTATCGGAGACAGGATATACGAGCAGTACTTC TRBV6-1 few NA TRBJ2-7
CASSFGGGNTIYF TGTGCCAGCAGCTTCGGCGGAGGAAACACCATATATTTT TRBV5-4 few NA TRBJ1-3
CASSPPGYSYNEQFF TGTGCCAGCAGCCCGCCAGGCTACTCCTACAATGAGCAGTTCTTC TRBV9 NA NA TRBJ2-1
CASSTPGTGTFYGYTF TGTGCCAGCAGCACCCCCGGGACAGGGACGTTTTACGGCTACACCTTC TRBV7-9 NA TRBD1 TRBJ1-2
CASSPGEYTDTQYF TGCGCCAGCAGTCCCGGGGAATACACAGATACGCAGTATTTT TRBV4-3 NA NA TRBJ2-3
CASSRQGAGDEQFF TGTGCCAGCTCACGCCAGGGGGCAGGCGATGAGCAGTTCTTC TRBV18 NA TRBD1 TRBJ2-1
CASSPPRDRRRGYTF TGTGCCAGCAGTCCCCCGAGGGACAGAAGACGGGGCTACACCTTC TRBV27 NA TRBD1 TRBJ1-2
CASSPPGTGSGGYTF TGTGCCAGCAGCCCCCCCGGGACAGGGTCGGGTGGCTACACCTTC TRBV28 few TRBD1 TRBJ1-2
CASSEYTPPYEQYF TGTGCCAGCAGTGAATATACGCCACCCTACGAGCAGTACTTC TRBV25-1 NA NA TRBJ2-7
CASSPPSGVYEQYF TGTGCCAGCTCACCACCCTCAGGGGTCTACGAGCAGTACTTC TRBV18 NA NA TRBJ2-7
CSARDPGVQLFF TGCAGCGCAAGGGACCCGGGCGTCCAACTGTTTTTT TRBV29-1 few NA TRBJ1-4
CASSATGIQETQYF TGTGCCAGCAGCGCCACAGGGATCCAAGAGACCCAGTACTTC TRBV5-6 NA NA TRBJ2-5
CATSRDGDAEFF TGTGCCACCAGCAGAGATGGAGACGCTGAGTTCTTC TRBV15 NA NA TRBJ2-1
CSVSPPDSYTQYF TGCAGCGTTAGTCCCCCTGACAGCTATACGCAGTATTTT TRBV29-1 NA NA TRBJ2-3
CASSARSGHNEQYF TGTGCCAGCAGTGCCCGTTCCGGGCATAACGAGCAGTACTTC TRBV25-1 NA NA TRBJ2-7
CASSLPGQEQYF TGTGCCAGCTCGCTACCGGGACAGGAGCAGTACTTC TRBV18 NA TRBD1 TRBJ2-7
CASSPPWGTGELFF TGTGCCAGCTCACCCCCTTGGGGCACCGGGGAGCTGTTTTTT TRBV18 many NA TRBJ2-2
CASSRWGADTQYF TGCGCCAGCAGCAGATGGGGGGCAGATACGCAGTATTTT TRBV5-1 once NA TRBJ2-3
CASSLPGRPYGYTF TGTGCCAGCAGCTTGCCGGGACGGCCCTATGGCTACACCTTC TRBV7-2 NA NA TRBJ1-2
CALSSGGAPSVDEQFF TGTGCCCTCTCCTCGGGAGGGGCCCCCAGTGTGGATGAGCAGTTCTTC TRBV2 NA TRBD2 TRBJ2-1
CASTPRGREANYGYTF TGTGCCAGTACCCCGAGGGGTAGGGAAGCTAACTATGGCTACACCTTC TRBV19 NA NA TRBJ1-2
CASSYNPGQGVTEAFF TGCGCCAGCAGCTACAACCCGGGACAGGGGGTAACTGAAGCTTTCTTT TRBV5-1 few TRBD1 TRBJ1-1
CAWGLDMTTYGYTF TGTGCCTGGGGTCTCGACATGACAACCTATGGCTACACCTTC TRBV30 NA NA TRBJ1-2
CASSLGGQTVYGYTF TGTGCCAGCAGCTTAGGGGGTCAGACCGTCTATGGCTACACCTTC TRBV11-2 NA NA TRBJ1-2
CSAGSEQFF TGCAGCGCCGGAAGTGAGCAGTTCTTC TRBV29-1 NA NA TRBJ2-1
CAWSRRAVYGYTF TGTGCCTGGAGTAGGAGGGCAGTCTATGGCTACACCTTC TRBV30 few NA TRBJ1-2
CASSPRDRDSNQPQHF TGTGCCAGCAGCCCAAGGGACAGGGATAGCAATCAGCCCCAGCATTTT TRBV7-2 NA TRBD1 TRBJ1-5
CAWKTSGSSYEQYF TGTGCCTGGAAAACTAGCGGGAGTTCCTACGAGCAGTACTTC TRBV30 NA TRBD2 TRBJ2-7
CSVVYNAGFEAFF TGCAGCGTTGTATATAACGCAGGCTTCGAAGCTTTCTTT TRBV29-1 NA NA TRBJ1-1
CASKDRNHEQYF TGTGCCAGCAAGGACAGGAACCACGAGCAGTACTTC TRBV18 few TRBD1 TRBJ2-7
CSGLQGNGNYGYTF TGCAGCGGTTTACAGGGAAATGGTAACTATGGCTACACCTTC TRBV29-1 few NA TRBJ1-2
CASRDSGRASGEQYF TGCGCCAGCAGAGACAGCGGGAGGGCCTCTGGGGAGCAGTACTTC TRBV5-1 few TRBD2 TRBJ2-7
CASGTGVGYTF TGTGCCAGCGGGACAGGGGTTGGCTACACCTTC TRBV2 few TRBD1 TRBJ1-2
CASSFPHRGRTDTQYF TGTGCCAGCAGCTTTCCCCACAGGGGTAGGACAGATACGCAGTATTTT TRBV7-9 NA TRBD1 TRBJ2-3
CASKGTGFSSQYF TGTGCCAGTAAGGGGACAGGGTTCTCGTCCCAGTACTTC TRBV19 NA TRBD1 TRBJ2-5
CSVDLDAGYGYTF TGCAGCGTTGATTTGGATGCAGGGTATGGCTACACCTTC TRBV29-1 few NA TRBJ1-2
CASSLTGTGPREQYF TGTGCCAGCAGCCTCACCGGGACAGGGCCCCGCGAGCAGTACTTC TRBV11-1 NA TRBD1 TRBJ2-7
CASRQIPQETQYF TGTGCCAGCCGACAGATTCCACAAGAGACCCAGTACTTC TRBV2 NA NA TRBJ2-5